This entry is about one TCR beta chain. Its target is unknown. This entry comes from a study of T cell repertoires in cytomegalovirus infection. Findings and caveats of the study: The ex vivo response was dominated by HLA-C-restricted CMV-specific TCR beta clonotypes.

TCRdb re-derived calls from the reads in MiXCR, one entry per CDR3 protein. Of approximately 500,000 distinct CDR3 sequences in the sample, around 30% are singletons; the top ten hold 17%. CDR3 length: 15 residues. CDR1 and CDR2 from the germline V gene are MNHNY and SVGAGI (reference sequence). J was trimmed by 9 bases and V by 3 bases; bases with no gene match: 11. Material: cultured PBMCs, obtained from culture after CMV antigen stimulation. The receptor comes from a human donor in good health (CMV status not recorded). Some clones in this sample may be carry-over from other donors' samples. The genes are TRBV6-6 and TRBJ1-5; TRBD1 agrees at 7 bases. CDR3 region: CASSYYQGGIGPQHF. Written as DNA, the CDR3 is TGTGCCAGCAGTTATTACCAGGGGGGGATAGGGCCCCAGCATTTT.